This TCR beta chain was identified during a study of cytomegalovirus exposure and HLA in healthy donors. General study points: There were under 200 TCR beta chains listed as cytomegalovirus-associated.

Details on this clone: Its antigen is unknown.

The study ran its PCR with 60 Vbeta and 13 Jbeta primers. Clones were read by immunoSEQ multiplex PCR, and TCRdb kept only the in-frame ones, dropping some. Of 200,000 to 250,000 clones listed, approximately 81% were seen once; the top ten hold less than 9%. The CDR3 spans 17 residues. Trimming cost V 7 bases and J 1 base, with 19 bases left between them. The germline gives CDR1 MGHDK, CDR2 SYGVNS. This receptor was obtained from a woman aged 60-75 years in good health and CMV-seropositive. V is TRBV25-1 and J is TRBJ2-2, with D possibly being TRBD1 (6 bases). The sample taken for sequencing was PBMCs. CDR3 sequence reads: CASTDRNTGGNTGELFF. CDR3 nucleotides: TGTGCCAGCACCGACAGGAACACGGGTGGGAACACCGGGGAGCTGTTTTTT. Using reference TRBV25-1 and TRBJ2-2 for the parts outside the CDR3, the full variable domain is EADIYQTPRYLVIGTGKKITLECSQTMGHDKMYWYQQDPGMELHLIHYSYGVNSTEKGDLSSESTVSRIRTEHFPLTLESARPSHTSQYLCASTDRNTGGNTGELFFGEGSRLTVL.